This T cell receptor beta chain originates from a study of vaccination and CD4 T cells after COVID-19. Study-wide context: Investigators stimulated cells with overlapping spike peptides drawn from SARS-CoV-2, HCoV-NL63, HCoV-OC43 and HCoV-229E.

With the Oncomine TCR Beta short-read assay, DNA from cultured CD4+ T cells was sequenced. CD4+ T cells were cultured, and genomic DNA was extracted from them. TCRdb redid the calling of the PCR reads with MiXCR, one entry per CDR3 protein. This table holds around 8,600 distinct CDR3 sequences, approximately 50% found once. On this clonotype itself: No antigen is known for it. An end of the junction does not agree with germline; a read error may underlie this.

Treatment here: roughly 11-day PBMC culture with coronavirus spike peptide pools or control peptides (ViraFEST assay). Via ViraFEST, peptide pools expanded antigen-specific T cells before TCR sequencing. CDR1 is DFQATT and CDR2 is SNEGSKA in the germline V gene (reference sequence). This CDR3 comprises 11 residues. The specimen sequenced was CD4+ T cells from blood, cultured in vitro. The sequence was collected from a human donor who had recovered from COVID-19. This sequence joins TRBV20-1 and TRBJ1-2; D is unclear. CDR3 DNA: TGCAGTGCGAGAGAATCATATGGCTACACCTTC. This codes for CSARESYGYTF.